This T cell receptor (beta chain) was identified in a study of blood T cell repertoires in COVID-19. Study as a whole: Sources were T cells, B-cell-depleted T cells, or PBMCs; the material itself was cDNA or gDNA.

V lost 0 bases and J lost 8, with 13 bases in between. CDR1 and CDR2 (germline): LGHDT, YNNKEL (reference sequence). The CDR3 contains 15 residues. Sequencing used immunoSEQ multiplex PCR; TCRdb keeps in-frame clones, though not all of them. The table lists fewer than 350,000 clones, around 85% of them singletons, with under 2% in the top ten. Participant age was 18 to 89 years, and participants resided in roughly 25 US areas. The clonotype originates from a woman in her thirties who had been exposed to COVID-19. J is TRBJ1-4 and V is TRBV3-1 (or the pseudogene TRBV3-2); possibly TRBD1 for D (6 bases). The specimen sequenced was PBMCs or T cells enriched from blood (not recorded which). This CDR3 reads CASSQETGQWEKLFF. The CDR3 DNA reads as TGTGCCAGCAGCCAAGAAACAGGGCAATGGGAAAAACTGTTTTTT.